The 12 T cell receptor beta chains below come from one sample, sequenced in a study of tumor-infiltrating lymphocytes in localized non-small cell lung cancer listed by TCRdb under 2021. The library was produced with the immunoSEQ multiplex PCR assay. TCRdb took this table from immuneACCESS and kept in-frame rearrangements with V and J called. Such tables lack part of the clones; where checked against another copy, unresolved V genes explain under half of the gap, and the rest is unexplained. The sample table contains 7,000 to 8,500 clones; only one count was recorded for roughly 79% of them. The ten largest clones represent about an eighth of the sample. What was sequenced was uninvolved lung tissue not adjacent to the tumor. These receptors came from a human donor with non-small cell lung cancer.

The chain couples TRBV27 to TRBJ2-1; 10 nucleotides match TRBD2. V shed 5 bases and J 8 bases; nucleotides not matched to a gene: 18. The germline CDR1 and CDR2 sequences are MNHEY and SMNVEV (reference sequence). The length of the CDR3 is 18 residues. For the CDR3, the DNA is TGTGCCAGCAGTAAGGGGACTAGCGTCTCCCCCGTGGGGGATGAGCAGTTCTTC. Translating gives CASSKGTSVSPVGDEQFF.

The chain combines TRBV5-4 with TRBJ2-3; 10 bases fit TRBD2. CDR3 length: 14 residues. V gave up 9 bases and J gave up 2 bases; unmatched junction bases: 6. Germline CDR1 is SGHNT and CDR2 is YYREEE (reference sequence). The CDR3 nucleotides are TGTGCCAAGCTAGCGGGAGTAACCACAGATACGCAGTATTTT. Encoded protein: CAKLAGVTTDTQYF.

The chain recombines TRBV11-3 with TRBJ2-5, with no clear D. Per germline, CDR1 SGHNT and CDR2 YENEEA. V was clipped by 3 bases and J by 1 base, with 6 bases between them. This CDR3 spans 13 amino acids. CDR3 in DNA: TGTGCCAGCAGCTTCCAGACCCAAGAGACCCAGTACTTC. It is translated as CASSFQTQETQYF. Looking up the rest from reference TRBV11-3 and TRBJ2-5 gives the full variable domain: EAGVVQSPRYKIIEKKQPVAFWCNPISGHNTLYWYLQNLGQGPELLIRYENEEAVDDSQLPKDRFSAERLKGVDSTLKIQPAELGDSAVYLCASSFQTQETQYFGPGTRLLVL.

The genes are TRBV7-2 and TRBJ2-1; D ambiguous. Germline V gene lookup returns CDR1 SGHTA and CDR2 FQGNSA. This CDR3 has 15 residues. The germline V and J ends were trimmed by 5 bases and 0 bases, with 11 bases remaining between them. CDR3 DNA sequence: TGTGCCAGCAGCCAAGGCTCCAGCTCCTACAATGAGCAGTTCTTC. Translated, it gives CASSQGSSSYNEQFF.

The chain uses TRBV10-2 and TRBJ1-2; TRBD1 matches at 7 bases. The CDR3 has 13 amino acids. Trimming at V came to 3 bases and at J to 6 bases, leaving 4 bases not matched to a gene. Germline CDR1 and CDR2: WSHSY and SAAADI. CDR3 residues: CASSDRGFNGYTF. The CDR3 coding sequence is TGCGCCAGCAGTGACAGGGGGTTTAATGGCTACACCTTC.

The chain joins TRBV7-3 to TRBJ2-2; D unclear. This CDR3 comprises 14 residues. V lost 5 bases and J 0 bases, leaving 7 bases between the germline ends. Germline values: CDR1 SGHTA, CDR2 FQGTGA. CDR3 amino acids: CASSAVSNTGELFF. CDR3 nucleotides: TGTGCCAGCAGCGCCGTCTCGAACACCGGGGAGCTGTTTTTT.

There are a few counts of this clone. V gene TRBV29-1 combines with J gene TRBJ2-1; 9 bases are shared with TRBD1. Germline V gives CDR1 SQVTM, CDR2 ANQGSEA. This CDR3 is 13 amino acids long. J was trimmed by 6 bases and V by 1 base; bases with no gene match: 1. For the CDR3, the DNA is TGCAGCGTTGAAGGGACAGGGGTCAATGAGCAGTTCTTC. It codes for CSVEGTGVNEQFF.

A few counts support this clone. The J gene is TRBJ2-5, the V gene TRBV6-5; 8 nucleotides line up with TRBD1. Germline trimming cut 5 bases from V and 5 bases from J; bases unmatched to any gene: 7. Germline V gives CDR1 MNHEY, CDR2 SVGAGI. CDR3 length equals 14 residues. The CDR3, as DNA: TGTGCCAGCAGTATATCAGGGGGCCGGGAGACCCAGTACTTC. Its protein product is CASSISGGRETQYF.

The chain recombines TRBV27 with TRBJ2-7; tentatively, D is TRBD1 or TRBD2 (5 bases each). Germline V lookup: CDR1 MNHEY, CDR2 SMNVEV (reference sequence). This CDR3 comprises 13 residues. V gave up 6 bases and J gave up 6 bases, with 15 bases separating them. CDR3 coding DNA: TGTGCCAGCAGCTCCGGGACGGTCCTCGAGCAGTACTTC. It codes for CASSSGTVLEQYF.

CDR3 protein: CASRGPRNTQYF. CDR3 sequence (DNA): TGTGCCAGCAGGGGCCCTCGTAACACGCAGTATTTT. The chain carries TRBV6-5 and TRBJ2-3; D is unresolved. The germline V gene has CDR1 MNHEY and CDR2 SVGAGI. V was pared by 6 bases and J by 9 bases, with 13 bases between. CDR3 size: 12 residues.

A remark on this clone: One end of the junction is discordant with germline, which a read error may explain. V is TRBV6-1 and J is TRBJ2-3; 8 bases align to TRBD2. Germline V gene sequence: CDR1 MNHNS, CDR2 SASEGT. The CDR3 consists of 15 residues. The CDR3 coding sequence is TGTGTCAGCTCGCGGGAGGTAAGGCACACAGATACGCAGTATTTT. It translates to CVSSREVRHTDTQYF.

CDR3 sequence: CASSHPGGAGSYEQYF. CDR3 in DNA: TGTGCCAGCAGCCATCCGGGGGGAGCTGGTTCCTACGAGCAGTACTTC. The chain combines TRBV14 with TRBJ2-7, with TRBD2 identical over 7 bases. V trimming: 3 bases; J trimming: 1 base; junction bases outside the gene matches: 9. The CDR3 is made up of 16 amino acids. Germline-derived CDR1 and CDR2 are SGHDN and FVKESK.